This T cell receptor beta chain appears in the sequencing data of a study of T-cell reconstitution after alpha-beta-depleted transplantation in children. This clonotype was picked up many times. V shed 4 bases and J 6 bases; nucleotides not matched to a gene: 6. The CDR3 loop spans 15 amino acids. CDR1 is SGHRS, CDR2 YFSETQ, per germline. Preparation of the TCRbeta library used unique molecular identifiers. TCRdb ran MiXCR on the PCR reads and lists one entry per CDR3 protein. There are 120,000 or so distinct CDR3 sequences in the sample; about a tenth occur only once, and 8% to 9.5% lies in the top ten.

This TCR was recovered from a human donor who donated a stem cell graft to a child with acute lymphoblastic leukemia. J is TRBJ1-6 and V is TRBV5-1; 8 nucleotides line up with TRBD1. Sample: PBMCs from the stem cell graft donor, taken from the stem cell graft. The CDR3 sequence is CASSEQGDLNSPLHF. CDR3 nucleotides: TGCGCCAGCAGCGAACAGGGGGACCTTAATTCACCCCTCCACTTT.